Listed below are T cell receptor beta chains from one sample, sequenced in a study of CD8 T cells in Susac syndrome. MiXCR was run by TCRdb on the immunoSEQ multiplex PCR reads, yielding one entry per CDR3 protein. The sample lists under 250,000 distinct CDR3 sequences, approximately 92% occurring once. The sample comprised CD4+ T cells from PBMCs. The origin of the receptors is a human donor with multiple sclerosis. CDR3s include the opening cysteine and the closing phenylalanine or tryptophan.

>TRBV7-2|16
CASSFASAGGRYEQYF
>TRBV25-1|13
CASSDWGVGKLFF
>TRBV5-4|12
CASSSSGSGYTF
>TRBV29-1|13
CSVPGQGTHEQYF
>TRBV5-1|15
CASSSLAGGSNEQFF
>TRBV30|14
CAWTRGLGNQPQHF
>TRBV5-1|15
CASNLGILTDNEQFF
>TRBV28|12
CASNLGGTEAFF
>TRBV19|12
CASNRGNTEAFF
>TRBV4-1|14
CASSRGTPYNEQFF
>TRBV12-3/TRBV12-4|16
CASSLVGRRSSYEQYF
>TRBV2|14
CASLKAVNTGELFF
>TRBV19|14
CASSIGLVPYGYTF
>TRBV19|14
CASSDISWAETQYF
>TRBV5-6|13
CASSLEATGLQHF
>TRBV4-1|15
CASSQVTSRYQPQHF
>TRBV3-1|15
CASSQVLSPNTEAFF
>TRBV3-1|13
CASSQEYGPTIYF